This TCR beta chain stems from a study of CD8 T cells in ankylosing spondylitis. Study findings and constraints: Clones that were linked to disease were CD8+ and were relatively rare in peripheral blood. Seemingly characteristic of ankylosing spondylitis blood was a TCR beta motif consisting of eight highly homologous variants. Reportedly, matched ankylosing spondylitis synovial fluid was significantly enriched for disease-linked clones.

The sample holds a few counts of this clonotype. The target antigen is unknown. It was by quantitative 5'-RACE with molecular barcodes that TCR beta libraries were made. From the 5' RACE reads, TCRdb called clonotypes with MiXCR, one entry per CDR3 protein. This sample has about 390,000 distinct CDR3 sequences, with about 20% found just once. The V gene's germline CDR1 is SGHVS and CDR2 FQNEAQ. Trimming removed 1 base from V and 0 bases from J, with 9 bases in between. This CDR3 is built from 16 residues. V usage is TRBV7-8 and J usage is TRBJ1-4; D possibly corresponds to TRBD1 (6 bases). This TCR came from a male donor with ankylosing spondylitis. The sample was blood, either unsorted or a sorted T cell fraction (not recorded which). The CDR3, as DNA: TGTGCCAGCAGCTTAGGCCGGGGGCCAACTAATGAAAAACTGTTTTTT. Translation gives CASSLGRGPTNEKLFF.